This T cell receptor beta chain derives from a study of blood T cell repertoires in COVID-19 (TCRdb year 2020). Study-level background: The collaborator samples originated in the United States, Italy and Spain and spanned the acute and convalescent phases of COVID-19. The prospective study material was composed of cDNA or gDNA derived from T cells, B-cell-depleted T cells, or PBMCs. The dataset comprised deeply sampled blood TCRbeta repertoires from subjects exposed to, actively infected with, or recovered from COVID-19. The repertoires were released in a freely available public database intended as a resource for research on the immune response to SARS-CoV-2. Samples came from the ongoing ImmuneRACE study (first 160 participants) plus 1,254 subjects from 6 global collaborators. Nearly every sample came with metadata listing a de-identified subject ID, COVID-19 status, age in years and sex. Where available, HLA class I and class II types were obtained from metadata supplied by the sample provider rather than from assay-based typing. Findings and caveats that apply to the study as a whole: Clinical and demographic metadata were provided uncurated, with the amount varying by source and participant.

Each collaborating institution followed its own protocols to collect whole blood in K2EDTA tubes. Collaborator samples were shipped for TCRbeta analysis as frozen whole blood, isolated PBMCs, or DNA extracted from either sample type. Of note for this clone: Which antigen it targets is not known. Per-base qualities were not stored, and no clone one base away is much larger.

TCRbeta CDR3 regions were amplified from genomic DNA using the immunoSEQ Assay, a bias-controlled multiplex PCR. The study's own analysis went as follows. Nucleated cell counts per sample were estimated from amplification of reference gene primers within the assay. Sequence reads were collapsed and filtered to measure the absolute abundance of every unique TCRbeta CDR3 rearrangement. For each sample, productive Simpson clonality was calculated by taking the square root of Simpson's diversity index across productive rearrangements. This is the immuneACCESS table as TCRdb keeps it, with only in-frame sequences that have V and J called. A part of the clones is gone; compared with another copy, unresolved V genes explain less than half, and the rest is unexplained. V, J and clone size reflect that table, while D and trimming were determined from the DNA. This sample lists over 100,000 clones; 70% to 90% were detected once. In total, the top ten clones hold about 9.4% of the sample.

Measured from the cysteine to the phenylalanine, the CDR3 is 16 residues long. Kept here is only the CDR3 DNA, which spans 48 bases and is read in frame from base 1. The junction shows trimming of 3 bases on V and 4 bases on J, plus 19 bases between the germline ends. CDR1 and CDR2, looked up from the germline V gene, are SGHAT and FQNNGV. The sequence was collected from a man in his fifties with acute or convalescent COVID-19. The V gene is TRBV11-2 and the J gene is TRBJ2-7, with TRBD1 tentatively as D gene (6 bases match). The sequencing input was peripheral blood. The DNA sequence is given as TGTGCCAGCAGCTTCGCAAGGACAGAAGACGGGTACGAGCAGTACTTC. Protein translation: CASSFARTEDGYEQYF.